Listed below are T cell receptor beta chains from one sample, sequenced in a study of blood T cell repertoires in COVID-19. The protocol was immunoSEQ multiplex PCR, while the TCRdb copy is restricted to in-frame clones and leaves out a portion. The table lists about 210,000 clones, about four fifths of them singletons. Sequencing was done on a sample of peripheral blood. These receptors were obtained from a woman between 45 and 60 years old with acute or convalescent COVID-19. Each CDR3 is given with its conserved first and last residue. D genes are given only for firm matches.

v_call	j_call	d_call	cdr3_aa
TRBV28	TRBJ1-2	TRBD1	CASSFWTGANYGYTF
TRBV3-1/TRBV3-2	TRBJ2-3	-	CASSHSSTSTDTQYF
TRBV2	TRBJ1-4	-	CASSGTPAYEKLFF
TRBV5-8	TRBJ2-4	TRBD1	CASNSGQGALAKNIQYF
TRBV5-1	TRBJ1-2	-	CASSFRTANYGYTF
TRBV6-1	TRBJ2-3	-	CASSELWATDTQYF
TRBV24-1	TRBJ1-1	-	CATKGGRTMNTEAFF
TRBV28	TRBJ2-7	-	CASSLTDEQYF
TRBV5-4	TRBJ2-3	TRBD2	CASSRTSGMGTDTQYF
TRBV19	TRBJ2-1	TRBD2	CASSNLPGTSAYNEQFF
TRBV10-2	TRBJ1-6	TRBD1	CASSAYPGTGNSPLHF
TRBV5-1	TRBJ2-1	TRBD1	CASSETGDSYNEQFF
TRBV24-1	TRBJ2-7	TRBD2	CATSDSRDSGIYEQYF
TRBV3-1/TRBV3-2	TRBJ1-1	-	CASSQGTTAFF
TRBV2	TRBJ2-1	-	CATLAVSYNEQFF
TRBV28	TRBJ1-5	-	CASSLWDRPYSNQPQHF
TRBV9	TRBJ2-5	-	CASSPPGNSGVETQYF
TRBV27	TRBJ2-7	-	CASSTSHEQYF
TRBV12-3/TRBV12-4	TRBJ1-1	-	CASTTSSVTEAFF
TRBV6-5	TRBJ2-7	-	CASSYSELRSSEQYF
TRBV6-1	TRBJ1-2	-	CASSEGTAYGYTF
TRBV27	TRBJ2-4	TRBD1	CASSLSPLGQGALSNIQYF
TRBV20-1	TRBJ1-6	TRBD1	CSASGQGEGLSYNSPLHF
TRBV5-8	TRBJ1-2	-	CASSLGGGPNYGYTF
TRBV7-2	TRBJ2-3	-	CASSLDPRDSTDTQYF
TRBV7-6	TRBJ1-1	-	CASSSKRGDMNTEAFF
TRBV11-2	TRBJ1-5	-	CASSLTVYQPQHF
TRBV28	TRBJ2-2	TRBD2	CASGAGGDTGELFF
TRBV15	TRBJ2-7	TRBD1	CATSRDAAGGSEQYF
TRBV13	TRBJ2-3	-	CASSLGQGADTQYF
TRBV6-1	TRBJ2-5	TRBD2	CASSEALRERETQYF
TRBV7-2	TRBJ2-3	-	CASRLGGTQYF
TRBV4-1	TRBJ2-7	-	CASSQDHPGTGESEQYF
TRBV2	TRBJ1-4	-	CASNYGDEKLFF
TRBV7-8	TRBJ2-3	-	CASSPEIAATDTQYF
TRBV12-3/TRBV12-4	TRBJ1-2	-	CASSLAWTYGYTF
TRBV27	TRBJ2-7	TRBD2	CASSFIGREHYEQYF
TRBV5-4	TRBJ1-6	-	CASSLRGSYNSPLHF
TRBV4-2	TRBJ2-5	-	CASSQESRRVSETQYF
TRBV10-1	TRBJ2-2	TRBD2	CASSESPGGPGELFF
TRBV5-1	TRBJ2-7	-	CASSFQASSYEQYF
TRBV5-1	TRBJ2-3	-	CASSLLYAPTTDTQYF
TRBV5-6	TRBJ2-5	-	CASSYRDQETQYF
TRBV27	TRBJ2-5	-	CASSLIQDQETQYF
TRBV2	TRBJ2-5	-	CASSRTTQQETQYF
TRBV13	TRBJ2-7	-	CASSLESSGTYEQYF
TRBV19	TRBJ2-3	TRBD2	CASSIPPGLASTDTQYF
TRBV3-1/TRBV3-2	TRBJ2-7	TRBD2	CASSRLAGSYEQYF
TRBV7-9	TRBJ1-3	TRBD1	CASGQGDAGNTIYF
TRBV3-1/TRBV3-2	TRBJ2-5	TRBD2	CASSPTVAGAKETQYF
TRBV12-3/TRBV12-4	TRBJ1-1	-	CASSAWGGTEAFF